Following are 28 T cell receptor beta chains from one sample sequenced in a study of identical twins. MiXCR, applied by TCRdb to the 5' RACE reads, yields one record per CDR3 protein. Among about 890,000 distinct CDR3 sequences listed, 12% were seen once. These same data were also listed under a study on yellow fever vaccine responses in identical twins.

Sequenced: PBMCs. Receptors originate from a woman between 18 and 30 years old in good health.

The V call is TRBV15, the J call TRBJ2-3, with a possible D match to TRBD2 (6 bases). The germline V and J ends were trimmed by 3 bases and 0 bases, with 13 bases remaining between them. Per germline, CDR1 LNHNV and CDR2 YYDKDF (reference sequence). The CDR3 loop spans 16 amino acids. The CDR3 region has the DNA TGTGCCACCAGCAGTGGACTATCATCTAGCACAGATACGCAGTATTTT. Its translation is CATSSGLSSSTDTQYF. The full variable domain, its missing parts supplied by reference TRBV15 and TRBJ2-3, is DAMVIQNPRYQVTQFGKPVTLSCSQTLNHNVMYWYQQKSSQAPKLLFHYYDKDFNNEADTPDNFQSRRPNTSFCFLDIRSPGLGDTAMYLCATSSGLSSSTDTQYFGPGTRLTVL.

This clonotype was found many times. The V call is TRBV11-2, the J call TRBJ2-1; maybe TRBD1 (6 bases). V lost 3 bases and J lost 7, with 10 bases in between. The CDR3 contains 13 residues. CDR1 SGHAT and CDR2 FQNNGV come from the germline V gene. The CDR3 region has the DNA TGTGCCAGCAGCTTCCGGCAGGGGAATGAGCAGTTCTTC. Protein sequence: CASSFRQGNEQFF.

The table lists this clonotype with many counts. The chain recombines TRBV5-1 with TRBJ1-5, with TRBD1 as a possible D gene (6 bases). This CDR3 has 15 residues. Trimming took off 4 bases at V and 6 bases at J, with 17 bases between the two ends. Germline CDR1 SGHRS, CDR2 YFSETQ. The CDR3 coding sequence is TGCGCCAGCAGCACGGCGGGGGGCGCGGGTCAGCCCCAGCATTTT. The encoded protein is CASSTAGGAGQPQHF.

CDR3 sequence reads: CASRRTGAGTEAFF. The CDR3 DNA is TGTGCCAGCAGAAGGACAGGGGCCGGCACTGAAGCTTTCTTT. The chain carries TRBV2 and TRBJ1-1; TRBD1 matches 9 bases. This CDR3 has 14 residues. Trimming took 6 bases from V and 4 from J; bases not matched to a gene: 6. Germline loops: CDR1 SNHLY, CDR2 FYNNEI. Based on the CDR3 plus reference TRBV2 and TRBJ1-1, the full variable domain is EPEVTQTPSHQVTQMGQEVILRCVPISNHLYFYWYRQILGQKVEFLVSFYNNEISEKSEIFDDQFSVERPDGSNFTLKIRSTKLEDSAMYFCASRRTGAGTEAFFGQGTRLTVV.

The J gene is TRBJ1-6, the V gene TRBV20-1; no firm D call. The CDR3 consists of 12 residues. Germline CDR1 reads DFQATT; CDR2 reads SNEGSKA (reference sequence). V lost 3 bases, J lost 5 bases, and 5 bases lay in between. In DNA form, the CDR3 reads TGCAGTGCTAGCGACCATAATTCACCCCTCCACTTT. Protein product: CSASDHNSPLHF.

This clonotype has a count of ten or more. The rearrangement uses TRBV12-3 or TRBV12-4 and TRBJ2-4, with D possibly TRBD2 on 6 matching bases. The CDR3 length is 15 residues. The V end was cut by 6 bases, the J end by 8 bases, with 20 bases between. The CDR3 spells CASRESGRALDIQYF. The CDR3 region has the DNA TGTGCCAGCAGAGAGAGCGGGCGAGCTTTGGACATTCAGTACTTC.

This clonotype has just a few counts. In DNA form, the CDR3 reads TGTGCCAGCAGCTTAGATTCGGCGGGGGGGATTTACAATGAGCAGTTCTTC. It codes for CASSLDSAGGIYNEQFF. V usage is TRBV7-9 and J usage is TRBJ2-1; TRBD2 aligns across 9 bases. Trimming at V came to 1 base and at J to 4 bases, leaving 8 bases not matched to a gene. Germline V CDR1 and CDR2: SEHNR, FQNEAQ (reference sequence). This CDR3 is 17 amino acids long.

This clonotype was counted a few times. The V gene is TRBV5-1, the J gene TRBJ2-1; maybe TRBD2 (5 bases). CDR1 and CDR2 from the germline V gene are SGHRS and YFSETQ. V shed 0 bases and J shed 5 bases, with 12 bases lying between them. The CDR3 is 15 amino acids. Here the CDR3 reads CASSLARGANNEQFF. The CDR3 DNA sequence: TGCGCCAGCAGCTTGGCCCGGGGAGCGAACAATGAGCAGTTCTTC. The full variable domain, in which reference TRBV5-1 and TRBJ2-1 provide the parts outside the CDR3, is KAGVTQTPRYLIKTRGQQVTLSCSPISGHRSVSWYQQTPGQGLQFLFEYFSETQRNKGNFPGRFSGRQFSNSRSEMNVSTLELGDSALYLCASSLARGANNEQFFGPGTRLTVL.

This clonotype was detected a few times. The rearrangement links TRBV11-3 to TRBJ2-3; 8 bases are shared with TRBD2. J gave up 3 bases and V 3 bases, and 5 bases lay outside the gene matches. Germline V gene sequence: CDR1 SGHNT, CDR2 YENEEA. CDR3 length equals 15 residues. The CDR3 protein is CASSFWREVTDTQYF. As DNA, the CDR3 is TGTGCCAGCAGCTTCTGGCGGGAGGTTACAGATACGCAGTATTTT.

This rearrangement joins TRBV5-5 to TRBJ2-5; 7 bases agree with TRBD1. CDR1 and CDR2 from the germline V gene are SGHKS and YYEKEE (reference sequence). Losses at the gene ends were 5 bases for V and 0 bases for J; bases not matched to a gene: 16. This CDR3 has 18 residues. The CDR3, as DNA: TGTGCCAGCAGGCGTGCTGAATCCTCGACAGGGTACCAAGAGACCCAGTACTTC. Its translation: CASRRAESSTGYQETQYF.

There are a few counts of this clonotype. The DNA for the CDR3 is TGCAGTGCTAGTCCGGACCGGGGGGGCTACAATGAGCAGTTCTTC. Amino acids: CSASPDRGGYNEQFF. The V call is TRBV20-1, the J call TRBJ2-1, with 8 bases identical to TRBD2. CDR3 length: 15 residues. With 3 bases clipped from V and 3 bases from J, the junction kept 7 bases outside the gene matches. Germline lookup yields CDR1 DFQATT and CDR2 SNEGSKA (reference sequence).

Only a few counts were recorded for this clonotype. The genes are TRBV20-1 and TRBJ1-6; D is uncertain. V was clipped by 6 bases and J by 4 bases, with 19 bases between them. The CDR3 sequence is 16 residues long. Looked up from germline, CDR1 is DFQATT and CDR2 is SNEGSKA (reference sequence). This chain's CDR3 is CSAHPYGRGYNSPLHF. In DNA, the CDR3 is TGCAGTGCCCACCCATACGGAAGAGGATATAATTCACCCCTCCACTTT.

This chain joins TRBV12-3 or TRBV12-4 and TRBJ2-1; TRBD2 agrees at 9 bases. The ends lost 7 bases at V and 6 bases at J; junction bases unmatched: 10. CDR3 length: 15 amino acids. CDR3 sequence: CASIPLASGVNEQFF. The CDR3 nucleotides are TGTGCCAGCATCCCCCTCGCTAGCGGGGTCAATGAGCAGTTCTTC.

This clonotype has just a few counts. CDR3 in amino acids: CASSLHPGLLYTGELFF. The DNA of the CDR3 is TGTGCCAGCAGCTTACATCCGGGACTACTTTACACCGGGGAGCTGTTTTTT. The gene calls are TRBV7-8 and TRBJ2-2, with 7 bases identical to TRBD2. The length of the CDR3 is 17 residues. Germline V gene data show CDR1 as SGHVS and CDR2 as FQNEAQ. V trimming: 2 bases; J trimming: 3 bases; junction bases outside the gene matches: 9. The whole variable domain, filled in from reference TRBV7-8 and TRBJ2-2, reads GAGVSQSPRYKVAKRGQDVALRCDPISGHVSLFWYQQALGQGPEFLTYFQNEAQLDKSGLPSDRFFAERPEGSVSTLKIQRTQQEDSAVYLCASSLHPGLLYTGELFFGEGSRLTVL.

This rearrangement joins TRBV7-3 to TRBJ2-3; 7 nucleotides line up with TRBD2. This CDR3 comprises 17 residues. Trimming cost V 5 bases and J 3 bases; bases outside gene matches: 14. Germline values: CDR1 SGHTA, CDR2 FQGTGA. The CDR3 loop reads CASSNNSAGVLTDTQYF. CDR3 in DNA: TGTGCCAGCAGCAATAATAGCGCGGGAGTTCTGACAGATACGCAGTATTTT.

The CDR3 nucleotides are TGTGCCAGCAGTGAACGTCCGGGAAGCCCGGGGGAGACCCAGTACTTC. Translating gives CASSERPGSPGETQYF. The V call is TRBV27, the J call TRBJ2-5; D perhaps matches TRBD2 (5 bases). The CDR3 contains 16 residues. Trimming removed 5 bases from V and 5 bases from J, with 21 bases in between. Germline-derived CDR1 and CDR2 are MNHEY and SMNVEV (reference sequence).

This clonotype was detected a few times. The chain joins TRBV6-5 to TRBJ2-4; 12 bases are a match to TRBD1. The V gene's germline CDR1 is MNHEY and CDR2 SVGAGI. The V and J ends lost 4 bases and 9 bases, in that order; junction bases with no gene match: 13. CDR3 length: 17 amino acids. CDR3 sequence reads: CASSSHLRDRGRGIQYF. For the CDR3, the DNA is TGTGCCAGCAGTTCCCACCTCCGGGACAGGGGGCGAGGCATTCAGTACTTC.

Only a few counts were recorded for this clonotype. The CDR3 nucleotides are TGTGCCATCAGTGAAGGATCCCGGGGGAACACCGGGGAGCTGTTTTTT. It is translated as CAISEGSRGNTGELFF. The chain joins TRBV10-3 to TRBJ2-2, with D perhaps matching TRBD2 (5 bases). This CDR3 contains 16 residues. Trimming left V 3 bases short and J 1 base short, with 12 bases between. CDR1 is ENHRY, CDR2 SYGVKD, per germline.

As to this clonotype: A much larger clonotype is one base distant, so this may be a read error. This rearrangement joins TRBV29-1 to TRBJ2-3; 7 bases align to TRBD1. The CDR3 spans 14 residues. Looked up from germline, CDR1 is SQVTM and CDR2 is ANQGSEA. V shed 4 bases, J shed 4 bases, and the junction held 8 bases outside the gene matches. CDR3 loop: CSVVTGHGADTQYF. CDR3 DNA sequence: TGCAGCGTTGTGACAGGGCATGGGGCAGATACGCAGTATTTT.

The V gene is TRBV10-3, the J gene TRBJ2-5; D unclear. V was trimmed by 0 bases and J by 5 bases, leaving 10 bases between them. The CDR3 covers 14 residues. Germline V CDR1 and CDR2: ENHRY, SYGVKD. CDR3 DNA: TGTGCCATCAGTGAGTCGAATGGAAAGGAGACCCAGTACTTC. It is translated as CAISESNGKETQYF.

This clonotype turned up a few times. CDR3 amino acids: CSARADRGRGDEQFF. The CDR3 DNA reads TGCAGTGCTAGGGCTGACAGGGGGCGCGGGGATGAGCAGTTCTTC. V is TRBV20-1 and J is TRBJ2-1; 10 bases are shared with TRBD1. Germline V gives CDR1 DFQATT, CDR2 SNEGSKA (reference sequence). CDR3 length equals 15 residues. V dropped 3 bases and J dropped 8; count of bases not matched to a gene: 10.

The chain combines TRBV4-1 with TRBJ1-1; D is ambiguous. V lost 1 base, J lost 3 bases, and 15 bases lay in between. This CDR3 is built from 16 residues. Per the germline V gene, CDR1 is MGHRA and CDR2 is YSYEKL. CDR3 protein: CASSQGVLFGYTEAFF. The CDR3 bases are TGCGCCAGCAGCCAAGGGGTTTTGTTCGGATACACTGAAGCTTTCTTT.

The sample holds a few counts of this clonotype. The chain combines TRBV20-1 with TRBJ2-3; D is uncertain. V was shortened by 5 bases and J by 2 bases, with 11 bases between the two germline ends. Germline CDR1 is DFQATT and CDR2 is SNEGSKA (reference sequence). This CDR3 has 13 amino acids. The CDR3: CSARNTITDTQYF. DNA for the CDR3: TGCAGTGCTCGGAACACTATCACAGATACGCAGTATTTT.

The chain carries TRBV29-1 and TRBJ2-1; the D gene is possibly TRBD1 (6 bases). The length of the CDR3 is 14 residues. Per the germline V gene, CDR1 is SQVTM and CDR2 is ANQGSEA. V was shortened by 4 bases and J by 0 bases, with 10 bases between the two germline ends. Here the CDR3 reads CSVGGQSSYNEQFF. CDR3 bases: TGCAGCGTTGGGGGACAAAGCTCCTACAATGAGCAGTTCTTC.

The chain couples TRBV5-1 to TRBJ1-6; 11 positions agree with TRBD1. This CDR3 is built from 15 residues. The J segment lost 8 bases and the V segment lost 3 bases, leaving 4 bases of the junction unmatched. Per germline, CDR1 SGHRS and CDR2 YFSETQ. The CDR3 bases are TGCGCCAGCAGCTGGAAGGGACAGGGGGATTCACCCCTCCACTTT. Amino acid sequence: CASSWKGQGDSPLHF. Full variable domain (outside the CDR3, taken from reference TRBV5-1 and TRBJ1-6): KAGVTQTPRYLIKTRGQQVTLSCSPISGHRSVSWYQQTPGQGLQFLFEYFSETQRNKGNFPGRFSGRQFSNSRSEMNVSTLELGDSALYLCASSWKGQGDSPLHFGNGTRLTVT.

In this sample, this clonotype turned up many times. The genes are TRBV24-1 and TRBJ2-2, with D possibly matching TRBD2 (5 bases). The CDR3 runs to 13 residues. Trimming removed 3 bases from V and 4 bases from J, with 5 bases in between. Germline assignment: CDR1 KGHDR and CDR2 SFDVKD. The CDR3 here is CATSDRGTGELFF. Here the CDR3 DNA reads TGTGCCACCAGTGATCGGGGCACCGGGGAGCTGTTTTTT.

This clonotype was seen only a few times. This chain links TRBV11-2 with TRBJ2-5; the match to TRBD2 covers 7 bases. There are 15 residues in the CDR3. Germline CDR1 SGHAT, CDR2 FQNNGV. V lost 5 bases to trimming and J lost 10 bases; unmatched junction nucleotides: 16. The CDR3 sequence: CASSPQPGLRGRQYF. The CDR3 coding sequence is TGTGCCAGCAGCCCACAGCCGGGACTAAGAGGGCGCCAGTACTTC.

This clonotype was seen many times. This sequence joins TRBV29-1 and TRBJ2-3, with 11 bases aligning to TRBD2. Trimming took 3 bases from V and 8 from J; bases not matched to a gene: 7. The CDR3 loop spans 14 amino acids. Germline V CDR1 and CDR2: SQVTM, ANQGSEA. The CDR3 bases are TGCAGCGTTGATCTAGCGGGAGGTCCGCTTACGCAGTATTTT. This encodes CSVDLAGGPLTQYF.